The subject of this entry is one TCR beta chain. Its antigen is not known. This record belongs to a study of T cell responses to AZD1222 COVID-19 vaccine. Profiled with immunoSEQ multiplex PCR; TCRdb holds only in-frame clones, not every one. Found here are about 130,000 clones, just over 90% of them singletons; the top ten hold approximately 1.1%. Regarding the study as a whole: Nearly half of spike-specific TCRs reportedly go after variant regions that carry no mutations.

Specimen: peripheral blood, collected 28 days after the second AZD1222 dose. The clonotype comes from an adult who received the AZD1222 COVID-19 vaccine.

In DNA, the CDR3 is TGTGCCAGTAAAATCAATACGAACACCGGGGAGCTGTTTTTT. It yields the protein CASKINTNTGELFF. The chain employs TRBV19 and TRBJ2-2; no definite D call. This CDR3 has 14 residues. Trimming shortened V by 7 bases and J by 0 bases, and 9 bases separated the two germline ends. Germline CDR1 and CDR2: LNHDA and SQIVND (reference sequence).